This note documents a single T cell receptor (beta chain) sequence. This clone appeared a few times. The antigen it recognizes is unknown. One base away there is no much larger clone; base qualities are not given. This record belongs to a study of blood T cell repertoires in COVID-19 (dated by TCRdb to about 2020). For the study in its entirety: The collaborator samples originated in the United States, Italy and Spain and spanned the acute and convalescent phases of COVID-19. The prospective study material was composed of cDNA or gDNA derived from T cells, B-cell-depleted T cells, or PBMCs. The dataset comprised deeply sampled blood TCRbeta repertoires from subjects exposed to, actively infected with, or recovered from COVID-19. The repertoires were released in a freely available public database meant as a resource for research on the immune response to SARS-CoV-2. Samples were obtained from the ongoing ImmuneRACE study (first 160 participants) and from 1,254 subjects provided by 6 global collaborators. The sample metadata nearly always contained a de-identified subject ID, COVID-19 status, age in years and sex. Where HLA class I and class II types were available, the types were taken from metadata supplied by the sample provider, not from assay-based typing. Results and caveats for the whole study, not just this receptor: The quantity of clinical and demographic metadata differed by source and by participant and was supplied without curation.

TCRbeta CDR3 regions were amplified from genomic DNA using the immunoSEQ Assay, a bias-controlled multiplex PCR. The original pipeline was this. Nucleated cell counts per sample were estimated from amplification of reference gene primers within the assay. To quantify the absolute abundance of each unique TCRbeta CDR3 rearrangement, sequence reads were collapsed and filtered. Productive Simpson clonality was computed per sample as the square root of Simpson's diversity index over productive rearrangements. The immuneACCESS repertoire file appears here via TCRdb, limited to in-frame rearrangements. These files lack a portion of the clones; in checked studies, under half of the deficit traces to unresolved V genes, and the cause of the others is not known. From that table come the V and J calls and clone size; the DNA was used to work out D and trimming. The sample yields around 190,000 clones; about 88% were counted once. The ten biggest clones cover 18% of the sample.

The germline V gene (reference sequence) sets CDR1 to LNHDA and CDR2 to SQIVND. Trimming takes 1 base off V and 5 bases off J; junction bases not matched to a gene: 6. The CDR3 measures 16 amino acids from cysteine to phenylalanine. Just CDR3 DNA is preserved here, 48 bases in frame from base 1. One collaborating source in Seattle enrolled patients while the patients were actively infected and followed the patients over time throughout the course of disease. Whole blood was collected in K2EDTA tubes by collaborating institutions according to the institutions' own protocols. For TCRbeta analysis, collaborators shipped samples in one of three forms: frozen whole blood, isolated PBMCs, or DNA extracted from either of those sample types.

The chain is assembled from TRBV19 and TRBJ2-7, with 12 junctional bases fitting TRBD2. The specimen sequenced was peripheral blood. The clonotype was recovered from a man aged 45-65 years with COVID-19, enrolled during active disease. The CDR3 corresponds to CASSIGLAGDAHEQYF. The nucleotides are TGTGCCAGTAGTATAGGACTAGCGGGGGACGCGCACGAGCAGTACTTC.